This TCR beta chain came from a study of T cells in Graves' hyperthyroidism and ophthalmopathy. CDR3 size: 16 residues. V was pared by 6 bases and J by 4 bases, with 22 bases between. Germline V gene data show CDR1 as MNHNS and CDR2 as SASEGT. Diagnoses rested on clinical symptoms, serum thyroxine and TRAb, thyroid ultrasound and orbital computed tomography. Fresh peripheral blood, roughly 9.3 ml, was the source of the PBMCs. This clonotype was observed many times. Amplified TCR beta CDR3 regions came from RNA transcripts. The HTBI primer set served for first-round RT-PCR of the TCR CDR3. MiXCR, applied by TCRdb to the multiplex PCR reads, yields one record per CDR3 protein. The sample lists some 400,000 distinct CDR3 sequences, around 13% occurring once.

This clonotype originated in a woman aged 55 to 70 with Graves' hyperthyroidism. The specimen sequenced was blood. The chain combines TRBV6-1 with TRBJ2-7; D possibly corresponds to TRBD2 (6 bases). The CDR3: CASRGWEGTYLYEQYF. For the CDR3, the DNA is TGTGCCAGCAGGGGATGGGAAGGGACTTACTTATACGAGCAGTACTTC.